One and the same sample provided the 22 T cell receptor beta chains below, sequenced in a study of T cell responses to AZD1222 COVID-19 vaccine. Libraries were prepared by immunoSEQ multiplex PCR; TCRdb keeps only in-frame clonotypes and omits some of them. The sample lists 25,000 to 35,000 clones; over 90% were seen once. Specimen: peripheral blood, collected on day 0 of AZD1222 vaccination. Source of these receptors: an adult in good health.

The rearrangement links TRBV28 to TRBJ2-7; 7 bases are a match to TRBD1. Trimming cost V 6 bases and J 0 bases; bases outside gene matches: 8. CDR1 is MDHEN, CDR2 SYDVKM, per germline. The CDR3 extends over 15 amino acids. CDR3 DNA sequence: TGTGCCAGCAGCTTACCGGGACAGCGCTCCTACGAGCAGTACTTC. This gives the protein CASSLPGQRSYEQYF.

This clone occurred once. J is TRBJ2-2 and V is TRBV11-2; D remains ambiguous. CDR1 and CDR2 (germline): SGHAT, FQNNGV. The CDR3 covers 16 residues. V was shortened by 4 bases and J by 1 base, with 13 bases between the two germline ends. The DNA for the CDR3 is TGTGCCAGCAGCTCACTCCTAGAGGTGAACACCGGGGAGCTGTTTTTT. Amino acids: CASSSLLEVNTGELFF.

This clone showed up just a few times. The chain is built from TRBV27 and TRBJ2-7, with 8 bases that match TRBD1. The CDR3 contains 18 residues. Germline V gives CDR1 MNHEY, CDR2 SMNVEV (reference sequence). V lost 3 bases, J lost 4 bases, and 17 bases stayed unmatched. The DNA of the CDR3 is TGTGCCAGCAGTTTCTCGAGGCCAGGGGGCGGATTCGGATACGAGCAGTACTTC. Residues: CASSFSRPGGGFGYEQYF.

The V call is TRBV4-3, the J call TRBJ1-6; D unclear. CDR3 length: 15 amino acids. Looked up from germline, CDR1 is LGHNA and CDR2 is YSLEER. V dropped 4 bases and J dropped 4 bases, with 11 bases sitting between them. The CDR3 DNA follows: TGCGCCAGCAGCCCACGACGGGTTTATAATTCACCCCTCCACTTT. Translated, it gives CASSPRRVYNSPLHF.

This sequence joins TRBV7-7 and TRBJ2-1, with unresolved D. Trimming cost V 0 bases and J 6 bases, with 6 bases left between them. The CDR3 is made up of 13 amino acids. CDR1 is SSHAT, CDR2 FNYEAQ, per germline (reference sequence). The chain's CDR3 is CASSLASGNEQFF. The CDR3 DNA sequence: TGTGCCAGCAGCTTAGCCTCTGGCAATGAGCAGTTCTTC.

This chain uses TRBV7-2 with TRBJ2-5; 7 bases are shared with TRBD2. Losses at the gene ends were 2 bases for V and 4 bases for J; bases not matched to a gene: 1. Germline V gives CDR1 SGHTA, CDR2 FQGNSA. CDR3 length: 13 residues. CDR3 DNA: TGTGCCAGCAGCTTACTAGCGGCAGAGACCCAGTACTTC. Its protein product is CASSLLAAETQYF.

DNA for the CDR3: TGTGCCACCGGAGGGGCGGTAGGCAATCAGCCCCAGCATTTT. Translation gives CATGGAVGNQPQHF. This chain uses TRBV24-1 with TRBJ1-5, with D tentatively TRBD1 (5 bases). Trimming took off 9 bases at V and 2 bases at J, with 13 bases between the two ends. Germline V CDR1 and CDR2: KGHDR, SFDVKD. The CDR3 has 14 residues.

Written as DNA, the CDR3 is TGTGCCAGCAGCGTAGATGGCGGGAGGGAAGATACGCAGTATTTT. Encoded protein: CASSVDGGREDTQYF. The chain is built from TRBV9 and TRBJ2-3; TRBD2 aligns across 9 bases. Unmatched junction bases numbered 4, after V lost 0 bases and J lost 5 bases. This CDR3 contains 15 residues. CDR1 is SGDLS, CDR2 YYNGEE, per germline.

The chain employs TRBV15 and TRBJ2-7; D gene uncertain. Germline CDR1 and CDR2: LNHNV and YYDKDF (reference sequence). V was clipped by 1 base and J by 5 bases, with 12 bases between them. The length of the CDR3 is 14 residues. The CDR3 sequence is CATSRGRLQNEQYF. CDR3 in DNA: TGTGCCACCAGCAGAGGCCGCTTGCAGAACGAGCAGTACTTC.

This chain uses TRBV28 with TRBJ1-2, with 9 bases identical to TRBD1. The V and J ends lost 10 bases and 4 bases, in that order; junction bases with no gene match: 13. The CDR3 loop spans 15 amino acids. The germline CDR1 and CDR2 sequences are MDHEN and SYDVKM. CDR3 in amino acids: CATRSSGTGTYGYTF. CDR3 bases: TGTGCCACCCGGTCCTCCGGGACAGGGACCTATGGCTACACCTTC.

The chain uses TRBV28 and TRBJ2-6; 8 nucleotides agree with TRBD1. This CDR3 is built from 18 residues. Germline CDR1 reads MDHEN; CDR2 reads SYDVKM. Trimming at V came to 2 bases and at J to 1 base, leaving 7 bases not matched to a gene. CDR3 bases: TGTGCCAGCAGTTTACGGACAGGGAGGATGTCTGGGGCCAACGTCCTGACTTTC. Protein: CASSLRTGRMSGANVLTF. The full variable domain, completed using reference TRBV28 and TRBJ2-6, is DVKVTQSSRYLVKRTGEKVFLECVQDMDHENMFWYRQDPGLGLRLIYFSYDVKMKEKGDIPEGYSVSREKKERFSLILESASTNQTSMYLCASSLRTGRMSGANVLTFGAGSRLTVL.

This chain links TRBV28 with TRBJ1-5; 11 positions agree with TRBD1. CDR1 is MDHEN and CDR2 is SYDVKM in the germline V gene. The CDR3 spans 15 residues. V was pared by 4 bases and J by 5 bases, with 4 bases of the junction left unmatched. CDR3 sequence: CASSWDRGIHQPQHF. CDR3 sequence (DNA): TGTGCCAGCAGTTGGGACAGGGGGATTCATCAGCCCCAGCATTTT.

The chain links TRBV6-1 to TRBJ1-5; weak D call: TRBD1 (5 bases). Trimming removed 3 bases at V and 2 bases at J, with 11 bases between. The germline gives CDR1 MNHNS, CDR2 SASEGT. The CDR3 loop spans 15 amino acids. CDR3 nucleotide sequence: TGTGCCAGCAGTGACAGGGTATTGGGCAATCAGCCCCAGCATTTT. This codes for CASSDRVLGNQPQHF.

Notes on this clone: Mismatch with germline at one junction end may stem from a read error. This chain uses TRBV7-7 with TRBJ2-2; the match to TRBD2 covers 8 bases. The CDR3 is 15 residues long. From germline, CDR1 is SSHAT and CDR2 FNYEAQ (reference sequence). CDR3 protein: CASSPLAEGTGELFF. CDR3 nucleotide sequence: TGTGCTAGCAGCCCACTAGCGGAGGGGACTGGGGAGCTGTTTTTT.

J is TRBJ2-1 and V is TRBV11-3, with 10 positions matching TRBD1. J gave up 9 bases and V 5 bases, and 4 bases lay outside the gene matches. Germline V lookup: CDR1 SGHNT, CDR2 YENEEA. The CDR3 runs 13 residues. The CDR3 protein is CASSPGTGVEQFF. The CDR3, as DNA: TGTGCCAGCAGCCCCGGGACAGGGGTTGAGCAGTTCTTC.

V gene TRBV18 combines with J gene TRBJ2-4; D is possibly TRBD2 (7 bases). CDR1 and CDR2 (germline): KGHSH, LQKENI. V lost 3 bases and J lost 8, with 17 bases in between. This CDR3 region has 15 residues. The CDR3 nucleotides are TGTGCCAGCTCACCCCAATCACAGGGAGGGGACATTCAGTACTTC. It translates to CASSPQSQGGDIQYF.

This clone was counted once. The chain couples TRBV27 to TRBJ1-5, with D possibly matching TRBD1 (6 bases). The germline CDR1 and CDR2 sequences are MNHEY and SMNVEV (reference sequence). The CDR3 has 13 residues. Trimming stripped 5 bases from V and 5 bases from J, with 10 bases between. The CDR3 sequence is CASSNGGHQPQHF. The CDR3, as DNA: TGTGCCAGCAGTAACGGGGGGCATCAGCCCCAGCATTTT.

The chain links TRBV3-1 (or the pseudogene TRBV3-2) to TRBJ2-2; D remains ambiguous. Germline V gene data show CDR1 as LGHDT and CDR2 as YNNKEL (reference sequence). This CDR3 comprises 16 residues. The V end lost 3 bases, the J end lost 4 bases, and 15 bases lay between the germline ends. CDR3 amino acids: CASSQSALYGTGELFF. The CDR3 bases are TGTGCCAGCAGCCAGTCAGCCCTTTACGGCACCGGGGAGCTGTTTTTT.

The CDR3 reads CASSQDWSTGNTIYF. The CDR3 DNA reads as TGTGCCAGCAGCCAAGATTGGTCGACTGGAAACACCATATATTTT. The chain couples TRBV3-1 (or the pseudogene TRBV3-2) to TRBJ1-3; D gene unclear. CDR1 LGHDT and CDR2 YNNKEL come from the germline V gene (reference sequence). Trimming pared 0 bases from V and 2 bases from J, leaving 8 bases between. The CDR3 is 15 amino acids.

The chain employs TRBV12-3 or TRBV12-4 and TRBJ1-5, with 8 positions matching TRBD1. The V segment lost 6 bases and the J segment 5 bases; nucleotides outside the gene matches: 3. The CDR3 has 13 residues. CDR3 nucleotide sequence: TGTGCCAGCAGATTACAGGGGGATCAGCCCCAGCATTTT. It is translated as CASRLQGDQPQHF.

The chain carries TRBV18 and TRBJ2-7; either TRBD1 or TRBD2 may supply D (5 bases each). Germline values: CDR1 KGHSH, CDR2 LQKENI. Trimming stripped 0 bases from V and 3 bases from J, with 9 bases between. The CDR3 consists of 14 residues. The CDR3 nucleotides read TGTGCCAGCTCACCACCGGGACGGCTCTACGAGCAGTACTTC. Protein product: CASSPPGRLYEQYF. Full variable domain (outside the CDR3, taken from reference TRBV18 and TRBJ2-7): NAGVMQNPRHLVRRRGQEARLRCSPMKGHSHVYWYRQLPEEGLKFMVYLQKENIIDESGMPKERFSAEFPKEGPSILRIQQVVRGDSAAYFCASSPPGRLYEQYFGPGTRLTVT.

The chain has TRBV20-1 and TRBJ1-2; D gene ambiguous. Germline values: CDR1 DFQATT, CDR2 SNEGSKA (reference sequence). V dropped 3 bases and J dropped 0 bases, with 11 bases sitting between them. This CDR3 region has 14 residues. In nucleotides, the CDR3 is TGCAGTGCTAGTGCGGTAACAGCTAACTATGGCTACACCTTC. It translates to CSASAVTANYGYTF.